The text below deals with one TCR beta chain. This sample stems from a study of blood T cell repertoires in COVID-19. Study summary: COVID-19 samples, acute and convalescent, were from the United States, Italy and Spain. The cDNA or gDNA used as material had been derived from T cells, B-cell-depleted T cells, or PBMCs.

The trim removed 6 bases at V and 6 bases at J, leaving 7 bases unmatched. This CDR3 comprises 14 residues. Germline V gives CDR1 SNHLY, CDR2 FYNNEI. Original methodology: Amplification from reference gene primers served as the basis for estimated nucleated cell counts. The data were produced by immunoSEQ multiplex PCR, yet TCRdb's version contains in-frame clones alone and is incomplete. The V and J calls and the clone size are those of that table, but D and trimming were determined from the DNA. The sample has tens of thousands of clones; roughly 84% are singletons. Sequencing input: peripheral blood. V and J are TRBV2 and TRBJ1-4, with TRBD1 matching over 7 bases. The receptor comes from a man of 80 years or more with acute or convalescent COVID-19. The CDR3 region has the DNA TGTGCCAGCAGAGGACAGGACGCTTATGAAAAACTGTTTTTT. It translates to CASRGQDAYEKLFF.